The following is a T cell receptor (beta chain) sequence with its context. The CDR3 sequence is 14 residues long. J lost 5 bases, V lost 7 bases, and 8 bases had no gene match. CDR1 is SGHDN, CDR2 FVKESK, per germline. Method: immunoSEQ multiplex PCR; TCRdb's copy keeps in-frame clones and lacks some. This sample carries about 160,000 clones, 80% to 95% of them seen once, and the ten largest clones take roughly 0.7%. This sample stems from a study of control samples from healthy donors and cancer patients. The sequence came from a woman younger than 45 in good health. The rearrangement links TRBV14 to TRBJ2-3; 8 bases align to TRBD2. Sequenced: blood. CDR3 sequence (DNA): TGTGCCAGCAACAGAGCGGGAGATGGAGATACGCAGTATTTT. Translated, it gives CASNRAGDGDTQYF.